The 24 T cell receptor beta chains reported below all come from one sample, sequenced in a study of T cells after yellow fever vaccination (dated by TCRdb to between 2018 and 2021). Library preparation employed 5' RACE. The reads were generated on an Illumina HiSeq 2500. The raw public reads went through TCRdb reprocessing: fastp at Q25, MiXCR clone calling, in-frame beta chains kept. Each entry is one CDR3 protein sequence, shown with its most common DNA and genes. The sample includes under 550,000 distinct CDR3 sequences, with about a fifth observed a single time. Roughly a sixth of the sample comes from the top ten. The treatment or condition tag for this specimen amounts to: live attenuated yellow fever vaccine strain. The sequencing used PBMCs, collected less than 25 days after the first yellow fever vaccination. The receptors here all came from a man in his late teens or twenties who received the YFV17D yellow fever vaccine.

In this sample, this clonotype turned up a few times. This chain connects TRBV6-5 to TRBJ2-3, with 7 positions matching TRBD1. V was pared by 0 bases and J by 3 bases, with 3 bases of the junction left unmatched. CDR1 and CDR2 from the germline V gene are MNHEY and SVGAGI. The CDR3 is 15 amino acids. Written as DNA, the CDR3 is TGTGCCAGCAGTTACTCGAGGGGGCCGACAGATACGCAGTATTTT. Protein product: CASSYSRGPTDTQYF.

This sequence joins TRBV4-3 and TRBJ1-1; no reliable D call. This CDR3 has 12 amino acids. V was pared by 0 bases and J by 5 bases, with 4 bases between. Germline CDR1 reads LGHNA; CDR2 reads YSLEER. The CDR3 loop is CASSQDWTEAFF. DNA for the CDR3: TGCGCCAGCAGCCAAGATTGGACTGAAGCTTTCTTT.

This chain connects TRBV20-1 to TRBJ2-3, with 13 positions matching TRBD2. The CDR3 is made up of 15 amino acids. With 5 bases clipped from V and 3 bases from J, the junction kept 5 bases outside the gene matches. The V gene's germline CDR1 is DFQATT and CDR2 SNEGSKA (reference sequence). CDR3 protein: CSAWTSGRSTDTQYF. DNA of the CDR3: TGCAGTGCTTGGACTAGCGGGAGATCAACAGATACGCAGTATTTT.

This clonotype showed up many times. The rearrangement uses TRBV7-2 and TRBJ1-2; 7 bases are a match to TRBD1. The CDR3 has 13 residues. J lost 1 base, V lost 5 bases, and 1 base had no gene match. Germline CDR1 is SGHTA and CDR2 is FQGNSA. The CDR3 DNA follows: TGTGCCAGCAGCCGGGACAGTAACTATGGCTACACCTTC. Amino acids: CASSRDSNYGYTF.

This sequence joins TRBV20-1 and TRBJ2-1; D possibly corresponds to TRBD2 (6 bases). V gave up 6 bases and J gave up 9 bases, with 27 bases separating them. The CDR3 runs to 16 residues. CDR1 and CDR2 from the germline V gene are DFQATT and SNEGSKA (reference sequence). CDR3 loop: CSAAPLGGVVAAEQFF. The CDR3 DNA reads TGCAGTGCGGCACCCCTGGGGGGTGTAGTAGCCGCTGAGCAGTTCTTC.

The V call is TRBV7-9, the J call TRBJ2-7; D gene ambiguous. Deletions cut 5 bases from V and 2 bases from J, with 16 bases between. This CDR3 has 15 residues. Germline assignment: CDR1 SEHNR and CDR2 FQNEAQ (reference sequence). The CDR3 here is CASSRTTQAPYEQYV. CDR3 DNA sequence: TGTGCCAGCAGCAGGACGACACAAGCCCCCTACGAGCAGTACGTC.

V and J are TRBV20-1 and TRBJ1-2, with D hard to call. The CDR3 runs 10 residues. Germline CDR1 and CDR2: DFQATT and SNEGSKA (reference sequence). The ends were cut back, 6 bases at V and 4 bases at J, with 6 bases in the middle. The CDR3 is CSASGYGYTF. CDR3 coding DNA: TGCAGTGCGTCAGGCTATGGCTACACCTTC.

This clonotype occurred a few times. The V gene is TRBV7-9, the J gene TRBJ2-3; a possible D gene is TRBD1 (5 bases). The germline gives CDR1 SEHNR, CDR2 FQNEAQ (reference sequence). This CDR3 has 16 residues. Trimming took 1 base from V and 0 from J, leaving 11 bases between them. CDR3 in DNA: TGTGCCAGCAGCTTAGACGACAGACGAAGCACAGATACGCAGTATTTT. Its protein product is CASSLDDRRSTDTQYF.

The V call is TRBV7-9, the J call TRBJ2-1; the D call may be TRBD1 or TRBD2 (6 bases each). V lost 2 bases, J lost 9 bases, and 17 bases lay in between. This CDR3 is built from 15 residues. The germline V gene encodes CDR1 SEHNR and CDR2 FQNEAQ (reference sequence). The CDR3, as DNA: TGTGCCAGCAGCTTACAGGGCTTCCCGGGGGCTGAGCAGTTCTTC. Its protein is CASSLQGFPGAEQFF. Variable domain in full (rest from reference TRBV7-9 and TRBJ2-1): DTGVSQNPRHKITKRGQNVTFRCDPISEHNRLYWYRQTLGQGPEFLTYFQNEAQLEKSRLLSDRFSAERPKGSFSTLEIQRTEQGDSAMYLCASSLQGFPGAEQFFGPGTRLTVL.

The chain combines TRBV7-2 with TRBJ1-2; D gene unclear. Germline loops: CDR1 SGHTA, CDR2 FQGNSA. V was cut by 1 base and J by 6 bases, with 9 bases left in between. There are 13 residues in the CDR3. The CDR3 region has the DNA TGTGCCAGCAGCTTAGGACTAGCGGATGGCTACACCTTC. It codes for CASSLGLADGYTF.

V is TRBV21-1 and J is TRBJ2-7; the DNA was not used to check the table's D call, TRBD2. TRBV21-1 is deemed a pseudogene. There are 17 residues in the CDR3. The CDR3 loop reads CASSPAGLAGGLYEQYV. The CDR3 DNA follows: TGTGCCAGCAGCCCAGCGGGACTAGCGGGGGGGCTCTACGAGCAGTACGTC.

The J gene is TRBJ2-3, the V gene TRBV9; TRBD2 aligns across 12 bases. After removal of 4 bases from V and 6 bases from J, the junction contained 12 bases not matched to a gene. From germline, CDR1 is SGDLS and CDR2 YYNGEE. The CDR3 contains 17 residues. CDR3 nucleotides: TGTGCCAGCAGCCCCGGACCTAGCGGGGGGGCCTGGGATACGCAGTATTTT. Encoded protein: CASSPGPSGGAWDTQYF.

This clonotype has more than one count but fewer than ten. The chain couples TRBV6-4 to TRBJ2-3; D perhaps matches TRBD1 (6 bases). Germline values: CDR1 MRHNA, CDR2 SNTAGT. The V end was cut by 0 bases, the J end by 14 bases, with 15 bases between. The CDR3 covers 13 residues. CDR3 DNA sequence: TGTGCCAGCAGTGACTCGGGGACACGGCGTTGGTATTTT. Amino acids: CASSDSGTRRWYF.

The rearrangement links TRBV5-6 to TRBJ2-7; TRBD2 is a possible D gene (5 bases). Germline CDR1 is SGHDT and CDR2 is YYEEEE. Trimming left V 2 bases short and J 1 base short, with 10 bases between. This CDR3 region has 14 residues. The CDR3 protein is CASSFPDFSYEQYF. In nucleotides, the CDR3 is TGTGCCAGCAGCTTTCCGGACTTTTCCTACGAGCAGTACTTC.

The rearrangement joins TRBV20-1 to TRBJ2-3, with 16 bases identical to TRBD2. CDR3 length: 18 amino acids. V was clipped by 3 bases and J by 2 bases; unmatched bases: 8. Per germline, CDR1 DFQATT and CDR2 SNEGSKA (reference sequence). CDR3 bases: TGCAGTGCTAGGCCGGGACTAGCGGGGGGGGAGAACACAGATACGCAGTATTTT. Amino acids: CSARPGLAGGENTDTQYF.

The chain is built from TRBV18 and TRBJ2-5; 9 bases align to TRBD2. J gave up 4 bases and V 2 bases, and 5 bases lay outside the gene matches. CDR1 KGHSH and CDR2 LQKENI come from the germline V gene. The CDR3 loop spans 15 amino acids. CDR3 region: CASSPGGGGRETQYF. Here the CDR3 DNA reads TGTGCCAGCTCACCAGGCGGGGGGGGCCGAGAGACCCAGTACTTC.

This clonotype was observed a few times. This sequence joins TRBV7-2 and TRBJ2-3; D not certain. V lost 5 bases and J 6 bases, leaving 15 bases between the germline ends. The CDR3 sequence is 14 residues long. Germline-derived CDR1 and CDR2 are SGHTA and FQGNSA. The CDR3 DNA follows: TGTGCCAGCAGCCTGTCTTTTATCCGGGATACGCAGTATTTT. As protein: CASSLSFIRDTQYF.

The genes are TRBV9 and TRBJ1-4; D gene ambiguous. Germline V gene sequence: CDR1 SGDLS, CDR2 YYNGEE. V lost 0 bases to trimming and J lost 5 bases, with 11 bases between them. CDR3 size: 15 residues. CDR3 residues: CASSVEVASNEKLFF. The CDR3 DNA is TGTGCCAGCAGCGTAGAGGTGGCTTCCAATGAAAAACTGTTTTTT.

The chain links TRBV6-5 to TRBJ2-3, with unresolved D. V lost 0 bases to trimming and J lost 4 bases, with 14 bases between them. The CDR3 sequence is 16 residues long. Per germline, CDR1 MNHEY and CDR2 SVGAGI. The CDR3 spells CASSYSSFKGADTQYF. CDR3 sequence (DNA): TGTGCCAGCAGTTACTCCTCTTTTAAGGGCGCAGATACGCAGTATTTT.

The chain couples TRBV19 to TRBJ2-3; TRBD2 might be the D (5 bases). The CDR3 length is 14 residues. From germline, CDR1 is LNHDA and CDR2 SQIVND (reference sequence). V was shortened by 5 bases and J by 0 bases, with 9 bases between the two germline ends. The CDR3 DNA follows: TGTGCCAGTAGTGGGAGTCTCAGCACAGATACGCAGTATTTT. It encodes CASSGSLSTDTQYF.

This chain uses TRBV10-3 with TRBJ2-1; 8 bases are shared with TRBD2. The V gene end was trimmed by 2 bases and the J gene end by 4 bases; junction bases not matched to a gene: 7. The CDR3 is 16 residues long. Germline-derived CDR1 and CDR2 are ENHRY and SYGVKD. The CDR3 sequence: CAISEDVSGAYNEQFF. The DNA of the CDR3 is TGTGCCATCAGTGAGGATGTTAGCGGGGCATACAATGAGCAGTTCTTC.

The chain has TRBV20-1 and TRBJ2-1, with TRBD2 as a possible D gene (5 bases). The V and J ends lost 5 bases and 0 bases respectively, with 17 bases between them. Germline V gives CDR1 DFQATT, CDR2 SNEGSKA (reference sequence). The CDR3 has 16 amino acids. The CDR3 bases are TGCAGTGCTCCCTCTGGAGGCCCTTTCTCCTACAATGAGCAGTTCTTC. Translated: CSAPSGGPFSYNEQFF.

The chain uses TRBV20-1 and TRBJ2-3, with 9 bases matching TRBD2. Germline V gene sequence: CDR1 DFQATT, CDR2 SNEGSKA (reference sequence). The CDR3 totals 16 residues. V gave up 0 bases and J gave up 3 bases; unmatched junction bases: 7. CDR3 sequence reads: CSARDMAGGRTDTQYF. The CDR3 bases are TGCAGTGCTAGAGATATGGCGGGGGGGCGTACAGATACGCAGTATTTT.

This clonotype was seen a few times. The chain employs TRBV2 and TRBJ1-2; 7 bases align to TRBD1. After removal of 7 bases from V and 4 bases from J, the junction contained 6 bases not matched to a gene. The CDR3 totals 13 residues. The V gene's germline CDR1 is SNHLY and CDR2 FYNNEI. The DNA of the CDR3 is TGTGCCAGCAATCCGGGGACAGTCTATGGCTACACCTTC. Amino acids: CASNPGTVYGYTF.